This T cell receptor (beta chain) was obtained from a study of HIV-infected patients and healthy controls. Notes on the study in general: Significantly higher mean Gini indices appeared in HIV-infected repertoires, possibly reflecting oligoclonality. Mean usage of eight alpha and eight beta V genes differed significantly in HIV-infected patients versus controls.

The CDR3 sequence is 16 residues long. Looked up from germline, CDR1 is SGHRS and CDR2 is YFSETQ. Trimming took off 1 base at V and 6 bases at J, with 14 bases between the two ends. This clonotype has at least ten counts. Antigen unknown. cDNA was made from around 0.5 ug RNA using alpha and beta constant primers. Using multiplexing indices, alpha and beta chain libraries were generated apart by chain-specific third strand synthesis. One primer pair amplified all rearrangements per chain; each cDNA got molecular barcodes. A single record per CDR3 protein comes from TCRdb applying MiXCR to the 5' RACE reads. The sample yields some 17,000 distinct CDR3 sequences, over 9.5% seen once. The repertoire came from unfractionated whole blood and reflected all unsorted peripheral T cells.

This receptor was taken from an adult in good health. The sample consisted of blood. The V call is TRBV5-1, the J call TRBJ1-6; weak D call: TRBD1 (6 bases). CDR3 sequence reads: CASSLSPGQLNSPLHF. The CDR3 DNA reads TGCGCCAGCAGCTTGAGCCCTGGACAGCTTAATTCACCCCTCCACTTT.